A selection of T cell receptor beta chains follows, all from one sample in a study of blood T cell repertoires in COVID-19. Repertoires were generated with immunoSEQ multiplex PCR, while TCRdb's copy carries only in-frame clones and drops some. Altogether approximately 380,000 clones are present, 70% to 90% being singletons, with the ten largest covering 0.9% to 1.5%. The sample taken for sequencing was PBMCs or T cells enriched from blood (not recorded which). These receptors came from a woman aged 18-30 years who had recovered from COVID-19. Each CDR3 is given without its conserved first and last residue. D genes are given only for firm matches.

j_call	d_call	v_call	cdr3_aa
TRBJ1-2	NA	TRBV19	ASSPSSTGLYGYT
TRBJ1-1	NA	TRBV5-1	ASSLQGGGTEAF
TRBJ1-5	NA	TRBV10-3	AMGGGNQPQH
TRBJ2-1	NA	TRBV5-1	ASSLEQGDNEQF
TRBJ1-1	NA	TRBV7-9	ASGWGALNTEAF
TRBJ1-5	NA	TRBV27	ASSFSGLGPQH
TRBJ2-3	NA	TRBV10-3	AISEPHGTDTQY
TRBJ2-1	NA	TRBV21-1	ASSNGQAGEQF
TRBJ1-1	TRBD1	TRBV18	ASSRGTGGQWYTEAF
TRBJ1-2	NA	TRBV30	AWTNSGYGYT
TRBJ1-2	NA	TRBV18	ASSPPGGDGYT
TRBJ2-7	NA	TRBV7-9	ASSRIPHRESVRYEQY
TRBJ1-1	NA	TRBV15	ATSRDFETEAF
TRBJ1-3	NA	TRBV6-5	ASSYSISGNTIY
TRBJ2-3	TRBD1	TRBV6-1	ASSESGGLFTDTQY
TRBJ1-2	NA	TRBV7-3	ASSQEGVKGYT
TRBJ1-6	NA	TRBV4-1	ASSQLRVENSPLH
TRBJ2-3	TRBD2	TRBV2	ASRGLAERDTQY